A single sample gave rise to the 2 T cell receptor beta chains below, sequenced in a study of control samples from healthy donors and cancer patients. The protocol was immunoSEQ multiplex PCR, while the TCRdb copy is restricted to in-frame clones and leaves out a portion. In the table there are roughly 130,000 clones, approximately 90% of which are singletons. Sequenced input: blood. The origin of the receptors is a man aged 18 to 30 in good health.

The CDR3 region is CASSEADRASTDTQYF. The CDR3, as DNA: TGTGCCAGCAGTGAAGCGGACAGGGCTAGCACAGATACGCAGTATTTT. This chain joins TRBV2 and TRBJ2-3; TRBD1 matches at 8 bases. This CDR3 is 16 amino acids long. Germline V gene sequence: CDR1 SNHLY, CDR2 FYNNEI. The V segment lost 0 bases and the J segment 0 bases; nucleotides outside the gene matches: 2.

The chain is built from TRBV4-1 and TRBJ1-2; D remains ambiguous. Germline assignment: CDR1 MGHRA and CDR2 YSYEKL. This CDR3 is 14 amino acids long. The V end lost 1 base, the J end lost 3 bases, and 9 bases lay between the germline ends. The CDR3 protein is CASSQVWEYYGYTF. The CDR3 region has the DNA TGCGCCAGCAGCCAAGTCTGGGAATACTATGGCTACACCTTC.